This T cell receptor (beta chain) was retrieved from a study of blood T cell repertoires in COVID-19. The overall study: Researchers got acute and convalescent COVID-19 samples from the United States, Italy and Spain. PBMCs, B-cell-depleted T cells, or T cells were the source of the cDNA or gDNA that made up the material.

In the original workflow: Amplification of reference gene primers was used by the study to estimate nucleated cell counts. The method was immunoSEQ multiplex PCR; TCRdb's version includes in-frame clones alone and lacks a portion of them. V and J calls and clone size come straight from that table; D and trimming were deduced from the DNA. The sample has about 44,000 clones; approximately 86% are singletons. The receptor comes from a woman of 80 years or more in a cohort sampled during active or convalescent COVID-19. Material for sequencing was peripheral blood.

The CDR3 here is CASSSPGNTEAFF. CDR3 nucleotide sequence: TGCGCCAGCAGCTCACCGGGGAACACTGAAGCTTTCTTT. This chain connects TRBV5-1 to TRBJ1-1; the D is unclear. This CDR3 is 13 amino acids long. Germline values: CDR1 SGHRS, CDR2 YFSETQ. V lost 3 bases and J 1 base, leaving 7 bases between the germline ends.